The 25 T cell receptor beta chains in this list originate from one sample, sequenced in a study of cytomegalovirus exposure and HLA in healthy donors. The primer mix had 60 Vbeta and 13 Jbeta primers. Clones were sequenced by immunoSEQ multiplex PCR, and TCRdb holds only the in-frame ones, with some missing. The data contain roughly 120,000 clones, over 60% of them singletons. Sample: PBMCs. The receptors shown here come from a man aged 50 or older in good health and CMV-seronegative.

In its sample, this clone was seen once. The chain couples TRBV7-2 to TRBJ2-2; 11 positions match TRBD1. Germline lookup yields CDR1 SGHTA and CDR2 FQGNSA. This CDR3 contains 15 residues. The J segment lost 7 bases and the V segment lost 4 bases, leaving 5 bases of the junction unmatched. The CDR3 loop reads CASSSWTGGIGELFF. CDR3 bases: TGTGCCAGCAGCTCTTGGACAGGGGGCATCGGGGAGCTGTTTTTT.

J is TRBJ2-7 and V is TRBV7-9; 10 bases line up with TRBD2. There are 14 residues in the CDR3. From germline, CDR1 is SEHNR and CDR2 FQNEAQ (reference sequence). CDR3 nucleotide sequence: TGTTCCAGCAGCCAGAGCGGGGGGGCCTACGAGCAGTACGTC. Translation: CSSSQSGGAYEQYV.

The CDR3 sequence is CASSRTGTYGYTF. The CDR3 DNA reads TGTGCCAGTAGTAGGACAGGGACCTATGGCTACACCTTC. The chain has TRBV19 and TRBJ1-2; TRBD1 matches 8 bases. Trimming at V came to 4 bases and at J to 4 bases, leaving 2 bases not matched to a gene. The CDR3 contains 13 residues. Germline CDR1 and CDR2: LNHDA and SQIVND (reference sequence).

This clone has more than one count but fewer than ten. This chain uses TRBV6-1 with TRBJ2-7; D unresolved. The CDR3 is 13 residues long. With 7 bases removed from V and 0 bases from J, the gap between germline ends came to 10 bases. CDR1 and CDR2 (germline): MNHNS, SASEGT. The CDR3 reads CASIERSSYEQYF. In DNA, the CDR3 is TGTGCCAGCATCGAGAGGAGCTCCTACGAGCAGTACTTC.

The CDR3 sequence is CASSYGQRLEAFF. The CDR3 DNA reads TGTGCCAGCAGTTACGGACAGAGACTGGAAGCTTTCTTT. V is TRBV6-5 and J is TRBJ1-1; tentative D call: TRBD1 (6 bases). The CDR3 length is 13 residues. V was clipped by 2 bases and J by 8 bases, with 12 bases between them. Germline V gene data show CDR1 as MNHEY and CDR2 as SVGAGI.

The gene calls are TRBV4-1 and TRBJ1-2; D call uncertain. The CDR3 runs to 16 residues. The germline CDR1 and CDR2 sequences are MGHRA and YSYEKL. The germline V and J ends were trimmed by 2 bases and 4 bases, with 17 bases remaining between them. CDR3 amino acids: CASSQPLVRGSYGYTF. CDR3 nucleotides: TGCGCCAGCAGCCAACCCCTCGTCCGGGGTAGCTATGGCTACACCTTC.

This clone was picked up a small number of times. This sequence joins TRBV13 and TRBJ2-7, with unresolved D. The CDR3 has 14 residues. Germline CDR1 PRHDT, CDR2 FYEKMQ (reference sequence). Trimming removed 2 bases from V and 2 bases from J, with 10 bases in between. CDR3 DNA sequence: TGTGCCAGCAGCTTATACGCAGGCCCCTACGAGCAGTACTTC. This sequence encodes CASSLYAGPYEQYF.

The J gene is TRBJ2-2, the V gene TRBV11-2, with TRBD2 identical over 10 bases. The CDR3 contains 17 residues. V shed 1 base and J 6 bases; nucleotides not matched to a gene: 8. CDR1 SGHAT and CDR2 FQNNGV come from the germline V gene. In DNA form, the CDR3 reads TGTGCCAGCAGCTTAGCCCCGGGACTAGCGCGGGCCGGGGAGCTGTTTTTT. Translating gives CASSLAPGLARAGELFF.

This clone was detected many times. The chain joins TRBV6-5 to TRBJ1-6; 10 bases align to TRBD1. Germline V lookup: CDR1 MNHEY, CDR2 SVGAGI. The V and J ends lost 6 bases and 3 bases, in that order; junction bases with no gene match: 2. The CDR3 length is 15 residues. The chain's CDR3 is CASRGQGNYNSPLHF. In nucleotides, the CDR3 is TGTGCCAGCAGGGGACAGGGGAACTATAATTCACCCCTCCACTTT.

This CDR3 is CASSRGQTAMNTEAFF. As DNA, the CDR3 is TGTGCCAGCAGCCGTGGACAGACTGCCATGAACACTGAAGCTTTCTTT. J is TRBJ1-1 and V is TRBV14, with D possibly being TRBD1 (6 bases). Germline-derived CDR1 and CDR2 are SGHDN and FVKESK. The germline V and J ends were trimmed by 4 bases and 0 bases, with 15 bases remaining between them. The CDR3 spans 16 residues.

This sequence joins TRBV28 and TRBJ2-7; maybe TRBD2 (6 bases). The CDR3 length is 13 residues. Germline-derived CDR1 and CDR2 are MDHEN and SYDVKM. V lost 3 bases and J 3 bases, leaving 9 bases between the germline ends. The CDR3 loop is CASSLEGYYEQYV. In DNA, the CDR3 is TGTGCCAGCAGTTTGGAGGGATACTACGAGCAGTACGTC.

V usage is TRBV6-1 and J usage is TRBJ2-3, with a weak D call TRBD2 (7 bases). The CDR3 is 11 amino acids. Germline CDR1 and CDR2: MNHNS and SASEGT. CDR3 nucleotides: TGTGTACTTCGCGGGGGCGATACGCAGTATTTT. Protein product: CVLRGGDTQYF.

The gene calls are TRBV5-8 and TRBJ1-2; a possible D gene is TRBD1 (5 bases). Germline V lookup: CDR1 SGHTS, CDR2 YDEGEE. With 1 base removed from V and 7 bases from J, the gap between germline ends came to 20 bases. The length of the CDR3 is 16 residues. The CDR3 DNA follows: TGTGCCAGCAGCTTGTTTGTATTGGGGGGTACGGTTGGCTACACCTTC. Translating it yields CASSLFVLGGTVGYTF. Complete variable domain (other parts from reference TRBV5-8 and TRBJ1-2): EAGVTQSPTHLIKTRGQQATLRCSPISGHTSVYWYQQALGLGLQFLLWYDEGEERNRGNFPPRFSGRQFPNYSSELNVNALELEDSALYLCASSLFVLGGTVGYTFGSGTRLTVV.

The DNA for the CDR3 is TGTGCCAGCAGCTTATGGGACAGGGGCACTGAAGCTTTCTTT. This translates into CASSLWDRGTEAFF. The chain uses TRBV7-2 and TRBJ1-1, with TRBD1 matching 10 bases. The CDR3 runs 14 residues. V dropped 2 bases and J dropped 4; count of bases not matched to a gene: 1. From germline, CDR1 is SGHTA and CDR2 FQGNSA.

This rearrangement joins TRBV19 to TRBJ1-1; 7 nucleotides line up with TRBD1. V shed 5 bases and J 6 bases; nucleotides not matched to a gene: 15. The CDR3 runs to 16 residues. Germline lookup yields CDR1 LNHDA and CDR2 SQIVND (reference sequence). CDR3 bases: TGTGCCAGTAGTGACAGACAGGGCGTCTGGGACGCTGAAGCTTTCTTT. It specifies CASSDRQGVWDAEAFF.

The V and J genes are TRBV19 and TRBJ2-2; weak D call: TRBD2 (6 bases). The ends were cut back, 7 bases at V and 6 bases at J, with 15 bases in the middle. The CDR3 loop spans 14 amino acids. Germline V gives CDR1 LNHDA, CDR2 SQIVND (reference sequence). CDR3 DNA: TGTGCCAGTATGAGTGGAGGCGGGGCCGGGGAGCTGTTTTTT. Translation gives CASMSGGGAGELFF.

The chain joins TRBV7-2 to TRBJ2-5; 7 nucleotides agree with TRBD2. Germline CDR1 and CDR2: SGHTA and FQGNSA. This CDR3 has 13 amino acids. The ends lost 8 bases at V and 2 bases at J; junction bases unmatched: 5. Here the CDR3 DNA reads TGTGCCAGCGGCGGGGGTTTTCAAGAGACCCAGTACTTC. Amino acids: CASGGGFQETQYF. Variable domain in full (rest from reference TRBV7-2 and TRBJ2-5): GAGVSQSPSNKVTEKGKDVELRCDPISGHTALYWYRQSLGQGLEFLIYFQGNSAPDKSGLPSDRFSAERTGGSVSTLTIQRTQQEDSAVYLCASGGGFQETQYFGPGTRLLVL.

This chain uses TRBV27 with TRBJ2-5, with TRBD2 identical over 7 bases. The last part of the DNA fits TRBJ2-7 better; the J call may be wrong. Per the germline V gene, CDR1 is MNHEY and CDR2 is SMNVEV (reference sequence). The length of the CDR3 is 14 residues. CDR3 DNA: TGTGCCAGCACCCTTCGGGGGGAGATCTACGAGCAGTACTTC. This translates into CASTLRGEIYEQYF.

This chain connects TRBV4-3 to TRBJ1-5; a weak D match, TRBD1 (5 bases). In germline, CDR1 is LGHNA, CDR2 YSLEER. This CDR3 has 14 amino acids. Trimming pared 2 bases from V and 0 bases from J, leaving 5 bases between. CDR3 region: CASSQQGSNQPQHF. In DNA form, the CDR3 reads TGCGCCAGCAGCCAACAGGGTAGCAATCAGCCCCAGCATTTT.

CDR3 DNA sequence: TGTGCAAGTCGCCCCAAGGAGCTGTTTTTT. This encodes CASRPKELFF. The chain links TRBV12-2 to TRBJ2-2; the D call of TRBD1 is as the table states it, not checked on the DNA. TRBV12-2 is a known pseudogene. This CDR3 has 10 amino acids.

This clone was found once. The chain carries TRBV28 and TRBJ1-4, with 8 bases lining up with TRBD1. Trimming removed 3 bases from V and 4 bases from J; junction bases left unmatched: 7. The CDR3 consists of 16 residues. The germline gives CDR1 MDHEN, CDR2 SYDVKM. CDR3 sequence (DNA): TGTGCCAGCAGTTTGAGGGGACAGGCCCTTAATGAAAAACTGTTTTTT. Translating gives CASSLRGQALNEKLFF.

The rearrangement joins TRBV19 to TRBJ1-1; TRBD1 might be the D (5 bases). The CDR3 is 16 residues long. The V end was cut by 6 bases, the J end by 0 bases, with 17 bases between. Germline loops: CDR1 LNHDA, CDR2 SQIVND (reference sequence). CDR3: CASRWGSGSVNTEAFF. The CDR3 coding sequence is TGTGCCAGTAGGTGGGGCTCAGGGTCGGTGAACACTGAAGCTTTCTTT.

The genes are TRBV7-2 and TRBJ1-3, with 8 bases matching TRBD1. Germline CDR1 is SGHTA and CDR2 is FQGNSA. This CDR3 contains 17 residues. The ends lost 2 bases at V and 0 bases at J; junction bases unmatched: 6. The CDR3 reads CASSLTGGQHSGNTIYF. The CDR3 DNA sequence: TGTGCCAGCAGCTTAACAGGGGGGCAACACTCTGGAAACACCATATATTTT.

CDR3 sequence: CASSPGQGANTEAFF. The CDR3 coding sequence is TGTGCCAGCTCACCGGGACAGGGGGCGAACACTGAAGCTTTCTTT. This chain links TRBV18 with TRBJ1-1, with TRBD1 matching over 12 bases. Per the germline V gene, CDR1 is KGHSH and CDR2 is LQKENI. This CDR3 has 15 amino acids. The J segment lost 1 base and the V segment lost 3 bases, leaving 0 bases of the junction unmatched.

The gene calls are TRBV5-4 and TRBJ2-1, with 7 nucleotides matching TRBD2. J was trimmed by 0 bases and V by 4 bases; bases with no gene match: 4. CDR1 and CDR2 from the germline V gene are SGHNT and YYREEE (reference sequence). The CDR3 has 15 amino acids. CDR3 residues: CASSQPGGSYNEQFF. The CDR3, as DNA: TGTGCCAGCAGCCAACCGGGGGGCTCCTACAATGAGCAGTTCTTC.